This TCR beta chain was identified in a study of OX40 agonist ivuxolimab in advanced cancers. At the level of the study: Ivuxolimab, an antibody that agonizes OX40 (CD134), was administered to the patients. Findings and limits, study-wide: At 0.1 to 3.0 mg/kg and by week 6, clonal expansion occurred in CD4+ and CD8+ blood T cells.

Notes on this clone: Its antigen is still unknown.

Autoimmune disease history or systemic immunosuppression disqualified patients. This CDR3 has 14 amino acids. V was cut by 4 bases and J by 7 bases, with 14 bases left in between. Looked up from germline, CDR1 is SGHTS and CDR2 is YDEGEE. TCRdb's copy holds only in-frame clones and misses some; the assay was immunoSEQ multiplex PCR. The sample lists around 62,000 clones; roughly 82% were seen once. The chain employs TRBV5-8 and TRBJ2-2; D possibly matches TRBD1 or TRBD2 (5 bases each). The receptor's source is an adult with an advanced solid tumor such as melanoma, head and neck, liver or kidney cancer. The sequencing here drew on CD4+ or CD8+ T cells sorted from blood, taken in a trial of the OX40 agonist ivuxolimab. The CDR3 DNA reads as TGTGCCAGCAGCCCCTGGTTGAGGGGCGGGGAGCTGTTTTTT. Its protein product is CASSPWLRGGELFF.